The sequence of this T cell receptor beta chain was determined in a study of T-cell reconstitution after alpha-beta-depleted transplantation in children. Study-level findings and limits: There were reportedly several hundred expanded graft clones from which alpha-beta T cells came about two months after transplant. Some patients owed their high day-60 TCRbeta diversity to surviving recipient T cells and thymic progenitors. Hyperexpanded clones declined; after one year, newly produced T cells mostly supplied diversity.

This clonotype was detected ten times or more. Its antigen is currently unknown. Using unique molecular identifiers, the investigators prepared the TCRbeta library. TCRdb re-analysed the PCR reads in MiXCR, keeping a single row per CDR3 protein. This table holds 300,000 to 400,000 distinct CDR3 sequences, 15% to 20% found once. This receptor was identified in a male patient between 2 and 9 years old who had a stem cell transplant for acute lymphoblastic leukemia, so the T cells may come from the graft donor. The specimen comprised PBMCs, mostly from graft donor cells, sampled 360 days after TCRalphabeta/CD19-depleted stem cell transplant.

CDR3 DNA: TGTGCCAGCAGACCACCCCCGGGAGTGGGGTACAATGAGCAGTTCTTC. It translates to CASRPPPGVGYNEQFF. The V and J genes are TRBV28 and TRBJ2-1; D is possibly TRBD2 (6 bases). V was shortened by 6 bases and J by 4 bases, with 19 bases between the two germline ends. CDR1 is MDHEN, CDR2 SYDVKM, per germline. The length of the CDR3 is 16 residues.